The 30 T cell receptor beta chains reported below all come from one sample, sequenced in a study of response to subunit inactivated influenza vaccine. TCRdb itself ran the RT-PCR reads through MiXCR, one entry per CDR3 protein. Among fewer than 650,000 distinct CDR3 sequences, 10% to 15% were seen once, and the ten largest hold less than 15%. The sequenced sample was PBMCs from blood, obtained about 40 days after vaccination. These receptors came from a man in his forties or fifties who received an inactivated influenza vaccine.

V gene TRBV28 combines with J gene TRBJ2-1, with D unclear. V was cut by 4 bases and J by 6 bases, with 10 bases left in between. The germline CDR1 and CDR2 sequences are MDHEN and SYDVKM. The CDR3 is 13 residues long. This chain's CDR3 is CASSSPLPNEQFF. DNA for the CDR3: TGTGCCAGCAGTTCGCCCCTCCCCAATGAGCAGTTCTTC.

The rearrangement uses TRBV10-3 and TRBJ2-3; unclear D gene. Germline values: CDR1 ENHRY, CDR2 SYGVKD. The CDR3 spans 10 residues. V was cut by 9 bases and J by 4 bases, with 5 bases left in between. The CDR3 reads CAIWADTQYF. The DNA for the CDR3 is TGTGCCATATGGGCAGATACGCAGTATTTT.

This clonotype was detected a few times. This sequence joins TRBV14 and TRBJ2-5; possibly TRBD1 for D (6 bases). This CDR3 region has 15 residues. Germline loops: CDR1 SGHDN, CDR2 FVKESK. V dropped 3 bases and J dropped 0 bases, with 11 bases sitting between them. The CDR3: CASSHTGTYQETQYF. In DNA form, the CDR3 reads TGTGCCAGCAGCCATACCGGGACATACCAAGAGACCCAGTACTTC.

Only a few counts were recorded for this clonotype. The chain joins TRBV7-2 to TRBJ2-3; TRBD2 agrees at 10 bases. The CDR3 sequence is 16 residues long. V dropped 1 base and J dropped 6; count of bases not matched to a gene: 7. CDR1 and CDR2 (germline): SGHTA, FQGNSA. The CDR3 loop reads CASSLGELAGFDTQYF. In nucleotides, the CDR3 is TGTGCCAGCAGCTTAGGGGAACTAGCGGGGTTCGATACGCAGTATTTT.

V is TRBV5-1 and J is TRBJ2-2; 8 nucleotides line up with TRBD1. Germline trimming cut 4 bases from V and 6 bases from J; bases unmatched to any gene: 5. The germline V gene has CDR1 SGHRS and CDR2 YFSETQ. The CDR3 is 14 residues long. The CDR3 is CASSRGQVAGELFF. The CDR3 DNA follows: TGCGCCAGCAGCAGGGGACAGGTCGCCGGGGAGCTGTTTTTT.

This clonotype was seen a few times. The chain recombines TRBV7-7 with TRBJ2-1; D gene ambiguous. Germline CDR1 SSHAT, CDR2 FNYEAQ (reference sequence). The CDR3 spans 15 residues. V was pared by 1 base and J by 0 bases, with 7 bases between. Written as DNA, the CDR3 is TGTGCCAGCAGCTTAGGGGTAAACTCCTACAATGAGCAGTTCTTC. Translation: CASSLGVNSYNEQFF.

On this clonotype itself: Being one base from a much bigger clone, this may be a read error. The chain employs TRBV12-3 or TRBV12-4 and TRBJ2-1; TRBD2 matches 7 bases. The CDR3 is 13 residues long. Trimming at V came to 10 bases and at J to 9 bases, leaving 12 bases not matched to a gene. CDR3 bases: TGTGCCACCTACCCTATGGGGGGGACTGAGCAGTTCTTC. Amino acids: CATYPMGGTEQFF.

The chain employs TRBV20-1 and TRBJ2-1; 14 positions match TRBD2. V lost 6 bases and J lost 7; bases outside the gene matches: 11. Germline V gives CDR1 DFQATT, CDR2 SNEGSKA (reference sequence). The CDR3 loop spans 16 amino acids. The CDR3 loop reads CSAINRLAGGRNEQFF. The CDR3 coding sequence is TGCAGTGCCATCAATAGACTAGCGGGAGGGCGTAATGAGCAGTTCTTC.

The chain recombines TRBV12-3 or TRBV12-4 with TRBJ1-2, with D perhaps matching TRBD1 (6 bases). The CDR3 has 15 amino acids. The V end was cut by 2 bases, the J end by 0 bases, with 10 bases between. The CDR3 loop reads CASSLPDRANYGYTF. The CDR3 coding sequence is TGTGCCAGCAGTTTACCGGACAGAGCTAACTATGGCTACACCTTC.

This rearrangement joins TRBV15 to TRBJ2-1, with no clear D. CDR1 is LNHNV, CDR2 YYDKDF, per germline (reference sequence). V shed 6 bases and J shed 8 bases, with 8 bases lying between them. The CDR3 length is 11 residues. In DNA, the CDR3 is TGTGCCACCAGGCTCGAGTATGAGCAGTTCTTC. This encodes CATRLEYEQFF.

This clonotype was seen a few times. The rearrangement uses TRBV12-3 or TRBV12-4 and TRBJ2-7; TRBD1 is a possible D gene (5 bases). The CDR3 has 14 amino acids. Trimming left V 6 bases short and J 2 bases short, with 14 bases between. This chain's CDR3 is CASSPAAGTYEQYF. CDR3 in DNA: TGTGCCAGCAGCCCGGCGGCAGGGACCTACGAGCAGTACTTC.

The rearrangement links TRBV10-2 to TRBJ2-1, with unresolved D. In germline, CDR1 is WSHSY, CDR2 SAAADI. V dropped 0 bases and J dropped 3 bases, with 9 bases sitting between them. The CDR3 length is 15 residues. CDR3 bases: TGCGCCAGCAGTGAGTCGCCCGGGCACTACAATGAGCAGTTCTTC. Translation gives CASSESPGHYNEQFF.

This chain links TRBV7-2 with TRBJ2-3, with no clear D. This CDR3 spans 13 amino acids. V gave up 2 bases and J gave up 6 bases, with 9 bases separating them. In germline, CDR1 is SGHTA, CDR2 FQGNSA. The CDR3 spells CASSLIPLDTQYF. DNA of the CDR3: TGTGCCAGCAGCTTAATCCCACTGGATACGCAGTATTTT.

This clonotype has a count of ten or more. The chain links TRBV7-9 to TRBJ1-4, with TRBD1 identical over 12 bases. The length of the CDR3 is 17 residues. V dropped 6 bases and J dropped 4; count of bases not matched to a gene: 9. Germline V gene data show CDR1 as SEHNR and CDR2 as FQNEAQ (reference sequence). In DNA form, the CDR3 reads TGTGCCAGCAGTCAAGGGACAGGGGGCCTTGTTAATGAAAAACTGTTTTTT. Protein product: CASSQGTGGLVNEKLFF.

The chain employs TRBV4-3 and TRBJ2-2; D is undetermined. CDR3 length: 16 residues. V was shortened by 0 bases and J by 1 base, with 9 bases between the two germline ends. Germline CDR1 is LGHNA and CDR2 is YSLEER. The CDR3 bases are TGCGCCAGCAGCCAAGATCCCGGCCTGAACACCGGGGAGCTGTTTTTT. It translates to CASSQDPGLNTGELFF.

For the CDR3, the DNA is TGCGCCAGCAGTGATACTAGCGGGATGGTCAATGAGCAGTTCTTC. It encodes CASSDTSGMVNEQFF. The chain uses TRBV10-2 and TRBJ2-1; 10 nucleotides align to TRBD2. CDR1 and CDR2 from the germline V gene are WSHSY and SAAADI. Germline trimming cut 3 bases from V and 6 bases from J; bases unmatched to any gene: 5. The CDR3 is 15 amino acids.

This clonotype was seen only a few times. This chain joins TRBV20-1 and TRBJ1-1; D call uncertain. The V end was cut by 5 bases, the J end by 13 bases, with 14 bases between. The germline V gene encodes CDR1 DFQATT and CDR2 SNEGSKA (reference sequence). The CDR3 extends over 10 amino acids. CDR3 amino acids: CSAGRALGFF. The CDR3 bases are TGCAGTGCTGGCCGGGCGTTAGGTTTCTTT.

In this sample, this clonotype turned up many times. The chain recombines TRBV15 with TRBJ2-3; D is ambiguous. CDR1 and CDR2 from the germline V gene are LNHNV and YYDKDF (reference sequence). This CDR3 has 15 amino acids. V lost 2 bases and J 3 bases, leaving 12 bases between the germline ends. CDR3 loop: CATSRNAGPTDTQYF. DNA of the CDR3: TGTGCCACCAGCAGAAATGCAGGCCCTACAGATACGCAGTATTTT.

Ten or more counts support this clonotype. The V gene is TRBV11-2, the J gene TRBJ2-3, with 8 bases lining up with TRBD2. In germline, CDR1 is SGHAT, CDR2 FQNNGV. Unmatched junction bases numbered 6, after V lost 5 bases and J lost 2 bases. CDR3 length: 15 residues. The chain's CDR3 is CASSPLAGTTDTQYF. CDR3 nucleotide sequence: TGTGCCAGCAGCCCGTTAGCGGGGACCACAGATACGCAGTATTTT.

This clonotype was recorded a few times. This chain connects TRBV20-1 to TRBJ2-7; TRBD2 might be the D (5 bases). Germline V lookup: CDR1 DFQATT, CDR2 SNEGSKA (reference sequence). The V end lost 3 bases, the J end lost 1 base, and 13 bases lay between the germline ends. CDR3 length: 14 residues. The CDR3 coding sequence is TGCAGTGCTAGCCCACGGGAAGGATCCTACGAGCAGTACTTC. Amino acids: CSASPREGSYEQYF.

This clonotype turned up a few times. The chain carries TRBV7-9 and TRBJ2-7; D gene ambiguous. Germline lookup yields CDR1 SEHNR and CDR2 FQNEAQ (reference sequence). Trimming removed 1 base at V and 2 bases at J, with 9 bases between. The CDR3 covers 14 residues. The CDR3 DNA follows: TGTGCCAGCAGCTTAGTAGGGAACCCCTACGAGCAGTACTTC. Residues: CASSLVGNPYEQYF. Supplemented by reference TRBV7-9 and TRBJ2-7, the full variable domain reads DTGVSQNPRHKITKRGQNVTFRCDPISEHNRLYWYRQTLGQGPEFLTYFQNEAQLEKSRLLSDRFSAERPKGSFSTLEIQRTEQGDSAMYLCASSLVGNPYEQYFGPGTRLTVT.

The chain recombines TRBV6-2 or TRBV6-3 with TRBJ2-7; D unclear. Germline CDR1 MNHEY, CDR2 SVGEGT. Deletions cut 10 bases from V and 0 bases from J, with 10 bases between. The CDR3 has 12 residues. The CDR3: CATAVVSYEQYF. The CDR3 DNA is TGTGCCACGGCAGTAGTCTCCTACGAGCAGTACTTC.

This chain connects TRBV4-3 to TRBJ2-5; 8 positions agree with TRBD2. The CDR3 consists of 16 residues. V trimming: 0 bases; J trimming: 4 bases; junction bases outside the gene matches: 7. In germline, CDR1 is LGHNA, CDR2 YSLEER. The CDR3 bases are TGCGCCAGCAGCCAAGATCTGTGGCTAGCGGGAGAGACCCAGTACTTC. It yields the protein CASSQDLWLAGETQYF.

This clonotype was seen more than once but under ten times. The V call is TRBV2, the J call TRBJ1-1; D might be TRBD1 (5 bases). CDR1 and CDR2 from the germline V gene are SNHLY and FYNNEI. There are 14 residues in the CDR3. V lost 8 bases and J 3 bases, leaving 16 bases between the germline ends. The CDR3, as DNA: TGTGCCAGCCGGGAACAGGAGTTATACACTGAAGCTTTCTTT. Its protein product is CASREQELYTEAFF.

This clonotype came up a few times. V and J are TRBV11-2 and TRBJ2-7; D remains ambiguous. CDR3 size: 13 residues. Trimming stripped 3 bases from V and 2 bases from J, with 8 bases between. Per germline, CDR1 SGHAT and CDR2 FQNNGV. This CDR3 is CASSFKGTYEQYF. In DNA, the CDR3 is TGTGCCAGCAGCTTTAAGGGAACCTACGAGCAGTACTTC.

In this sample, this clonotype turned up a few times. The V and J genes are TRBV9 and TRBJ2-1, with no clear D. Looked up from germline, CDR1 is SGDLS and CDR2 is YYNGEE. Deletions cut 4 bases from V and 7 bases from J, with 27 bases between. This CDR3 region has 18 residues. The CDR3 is CASSKEDSRAILSNEQFF. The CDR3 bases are TGTGCCAGCAGCAAAGAAGACTCACGGGCCATCCTTAGTAATGAGCAGTTCTTC.

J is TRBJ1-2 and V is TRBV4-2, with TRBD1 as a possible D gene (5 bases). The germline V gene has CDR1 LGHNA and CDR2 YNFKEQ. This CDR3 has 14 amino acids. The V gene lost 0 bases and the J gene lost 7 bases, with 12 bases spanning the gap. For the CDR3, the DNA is TGTGCCAGCAGCCAAGATCTGGCAGGGCTTGGCTACACCTTC. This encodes CASSQDLAGLGYTF.

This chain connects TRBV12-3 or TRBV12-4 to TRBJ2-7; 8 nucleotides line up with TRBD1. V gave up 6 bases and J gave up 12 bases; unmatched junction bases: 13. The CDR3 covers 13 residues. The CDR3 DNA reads TGTGCCAGCAGCACCGGGACAGGACTCGACTGGTACTTC. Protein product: CASSTGTGLDWYF.

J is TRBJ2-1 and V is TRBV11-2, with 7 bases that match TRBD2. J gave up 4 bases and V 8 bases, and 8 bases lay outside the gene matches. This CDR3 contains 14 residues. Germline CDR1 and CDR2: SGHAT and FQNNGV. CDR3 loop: CASGSIGGYNEQFF. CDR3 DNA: TGTGCCAGCGGGAGTATCGGGGGGTACAATGAGCAGTTCTTC.

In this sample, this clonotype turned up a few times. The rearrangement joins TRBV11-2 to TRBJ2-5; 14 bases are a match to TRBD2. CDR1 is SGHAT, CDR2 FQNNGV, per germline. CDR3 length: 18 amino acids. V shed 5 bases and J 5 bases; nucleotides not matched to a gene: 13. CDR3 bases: TGTGCCAGCAGCAGAACCGGGACTAGCGGGGGATTGGGGGAGACCCAGTACTTC. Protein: CASSRTGTSGGLGETQYF. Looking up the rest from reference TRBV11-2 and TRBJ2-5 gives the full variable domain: EAGVAQSPRYKIIEKRQSVAFWCNPISGHATLYWYQQILGQGPKLLIQFQNNGVVDDSQLPKDRFSAERLKGVDSTLKIQPAKLEDSAVYLCASSRTGTSGGLGETQYFGPGTRLLVL.